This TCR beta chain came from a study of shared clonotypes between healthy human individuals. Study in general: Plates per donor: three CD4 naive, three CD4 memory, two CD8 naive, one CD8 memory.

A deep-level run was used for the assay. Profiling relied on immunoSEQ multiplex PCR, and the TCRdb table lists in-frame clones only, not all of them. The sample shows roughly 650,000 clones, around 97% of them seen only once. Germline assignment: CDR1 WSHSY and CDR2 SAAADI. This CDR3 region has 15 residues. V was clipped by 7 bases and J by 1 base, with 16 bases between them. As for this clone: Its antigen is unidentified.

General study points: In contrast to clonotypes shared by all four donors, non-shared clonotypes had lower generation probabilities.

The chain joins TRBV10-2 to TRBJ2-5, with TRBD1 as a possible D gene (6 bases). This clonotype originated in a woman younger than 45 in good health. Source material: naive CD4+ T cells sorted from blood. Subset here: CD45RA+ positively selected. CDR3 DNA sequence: TGCGCCAGCACTGAACAGGGCACGACCCAAGAGACCCAGTACTTC. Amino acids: CASTEQGTTQETQYF.